Listed here are 2 T cell receptor beta chains from one sample, sequenced in a study of T cell responses to AZD1222 COVID-19 vaccine (dated by TCRdb to the early 2020s). In light of the paper, this sample's time point label describes: baseline before first vaccination. Libraries came from the immunoSEQ multiplex PCR assay. TCRdb obtained this table from immuneACCESS and retained in-frame rearrangements with V and J assigned. These tables miss some clones; where compared with another copy, unresolved V genes account for less than half of the shortfall, and the remainder is unexplained. The sample has more than 65,000 clones on record, approximately 87% of them singletons. Around 6.7% of the sample is held by the ten biggest clonotypes. The specimen comprised peripheral blood, sampled on day 0 of AZD1222 vaccination. These receptors originate from an adult in good health.

V gene TRBV3-1 (or the pseudogene TRBV3-2) combines with J gene TRBJ2-1; D unresolved. CDR1 is LGHDT and CDR2 is YNNKEL in the germline V gene (reference sequence). The V gene lost 0 bases and the J gene lost 0 bases, with 6 bases spanning the gap. The CDR3 has 15 amino acids. The CDR3 region has the DNA TGTGCCAGCAGCCAAGAGGGAATCTCCTACAATGAGCAGTTCTTC. Translation: CASSQEGISYNEQFF.

This sequence joins TRBV28 and TRBJ1-2; no clear D gene. The CDR3 is made up of 17 amino acids. Trimming removed 5 bases at V and 1 base at J, with 20 bases between. Germline V CDR1 and CDR2: MDHEN, SYDVKM. The CDR3 region has the DNA TGTGCCAGCAGTCCTGCATCCCCCTTTTATATTAACTATGGCTACACCTTC. It is translated as CASSPASPFYINYGYTF.